This T cell receptor (beta chain) was obtained from a study of blood T cell repertoires in COVID-19 (dated by TCRdb to 2020 to 2022). With regard to the full study: Samples covering the acute and convalescent phases of COVID-19 were provided by collaborators in the United States, Italy and Spain. The samples were drawn from the first 160 participants of the ongoing ImmuneRACE study and from 950 to 1,500 subjects provided by 6 global collaborators. The sample metadata nearly always contained a de-identified subject ID, COVID-19 status, age in years and sex. A freely available public database, intended as a resource for researchers studying the immune response to SARS-CoV-2, is where the repertoires were released. Subjects who had been exposed to COVID-19, were actively infected with it, or had recovered from it provided the deeply sampled blood TCRbeta repertoires that made up the dataset. The material from the prospective study consisted of cDNA or gDNA derived from T cells, B-cell-depleted T cells, or PBMCs. Where HLA class I and class II types were available, the types were taken from metadata supplied by the sample provider, not from assay-based typing. On the study overall, not on this receptor specifically: How much clinical and demographic metadata was included differed by source and by participant, and the metadata was provided uncurated.

CDR1 and CDR2, looked up from the germline V gene, are MNHEY and SVGAGI. CDR3 length: 13 amino acids, cysteine to phenylalanine. Only the CDR3 region is kept as DNA, spanning 39 bases read in frame from base 1. V ends up 6 bases short and J 4 bases short, with an unmatched junction base count of 2. The immunoSEQ Assay, a bias-controlled multiplex PCR, was used to amplify TCRbeta CDR3 regions from genomic DNA. The original pipeline was this. Within the assay, amplification of reference gene primers was used to estimate how many nucleated cells each sample contained. To quantify the absolute abundance of each unique TCRbeta CDR3 rearrangement, sequence reads were collapsed and filtered. For each sample, productive Simpson clonality was calculated by taking the square root of Simpson's diversity index across productive rearrangements. Drawn from immuneACCESS, this table holds only the in-frame rearrangements with V and J called that TCRdb kept. Clones are partly lost; checked studies trace under half to an unresolved V gene and leave the rest unexplained. V and J calls and clone size are given by that table; D and trimming were obtained from the DNA. For this sample the table gives around 100,000 clones, of which 85% were detected only once. The ten largest account for around 13% of the sample.

Whole blood was collected in K2EDTA tubes by collaborating institutions according to the institutions' own protocols. Collaborator samples were shipped for TCRbeta analysis as frozen whole blood, isolated PBMCs, or DNA extracted from either sample type. Points on this clone: Its recognized antigen is unknown. Base-call qualities are not available, and no considerably larger clone is one nucleotide away.

This TCR derives from a human donor in a cohort sampled during active COVID-19. Material for sequencing was peripheral blood. The V and J genes are TRBV6-5 and TRBJ1-1, and 10 junctional nucleotides match TRBD1. The nucleotides are TGTGCCAGCAGGGGACAGGGGTCCACTGAAGCTTTCTTT. Its translation reads: CASRGQGSTEAFF.